This T cell receptor (beta chain) appears in the sequencing data of a study of blood T cell repertoires in COVID-19. Background on the study: The samples span acute and convalescent COVID-19 from the United States, Italy and Spain. Nucleic acid was either cDNA or gDNA, and it came from T cells, B-cell-depleted T cells, or PBMCs.

Deletions cut 7 bases from V and 2 bases from J, with 12 bases between. Germline CDR1 MDHEN, CDR2 SYDVKM. CDR3 length: 13 residues. In the authors' methods: Reference gene primers were amplified, and this amplification served to estimate nucleated cell counts. Repertoires were generated with immunoSEQ multiplex PCR, while TCRdb's copy carries only in-frame clones and drops some. V and J calls and clone size are copied from that table; D and trimming were computed from the DNA. The sample holds tens of thousands of clones, around nine tenths seen once. The sample comprised peripheral blood. The chain employs TRBV28 and TRBJ2-7, with a possible D match to TRBD2 (5 bases). The source of this sequence is a woman in her sixties or seventies with acute or convalescent COVID-19. This CDR3 is CASTGLQPYEQYF. The CDR3 DNA reads TGTGCCAGCACTGGACTGCAACCCTACGAGCAGTACTTC.